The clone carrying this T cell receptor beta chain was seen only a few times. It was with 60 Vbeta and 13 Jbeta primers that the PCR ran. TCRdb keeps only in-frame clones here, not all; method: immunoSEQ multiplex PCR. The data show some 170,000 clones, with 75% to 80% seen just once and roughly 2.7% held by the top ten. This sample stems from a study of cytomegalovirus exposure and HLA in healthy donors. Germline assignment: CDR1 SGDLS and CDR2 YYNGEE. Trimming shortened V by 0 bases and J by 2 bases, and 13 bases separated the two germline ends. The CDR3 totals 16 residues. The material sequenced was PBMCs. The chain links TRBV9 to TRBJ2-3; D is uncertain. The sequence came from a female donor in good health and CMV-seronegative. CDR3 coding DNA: TGTGCCAGCAGCGTAGTCGGCCAGGTGGACACAGATACGCAGTATTTT. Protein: CASSVVGQVDTDTQYF.